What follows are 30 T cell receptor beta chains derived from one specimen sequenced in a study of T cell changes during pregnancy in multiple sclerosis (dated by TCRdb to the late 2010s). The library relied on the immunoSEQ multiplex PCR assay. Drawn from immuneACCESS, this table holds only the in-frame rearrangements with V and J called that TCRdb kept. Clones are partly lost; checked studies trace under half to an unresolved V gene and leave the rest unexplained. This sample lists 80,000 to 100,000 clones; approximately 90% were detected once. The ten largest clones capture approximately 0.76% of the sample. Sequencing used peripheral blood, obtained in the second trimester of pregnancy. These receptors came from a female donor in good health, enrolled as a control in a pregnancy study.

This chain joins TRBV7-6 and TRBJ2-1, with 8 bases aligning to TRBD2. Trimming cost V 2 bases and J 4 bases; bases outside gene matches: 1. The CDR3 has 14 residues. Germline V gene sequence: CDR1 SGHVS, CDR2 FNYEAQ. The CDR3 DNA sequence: TGTGCCAGCAGCTTACAGCGGGGGTACAATGAGCAGTTCTTC. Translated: CASSLQRGYNEQFF.

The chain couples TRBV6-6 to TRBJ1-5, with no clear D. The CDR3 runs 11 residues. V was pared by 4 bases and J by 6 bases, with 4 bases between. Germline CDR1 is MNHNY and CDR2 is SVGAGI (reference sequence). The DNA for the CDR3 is TGTGCCAGCAGTTGCGGTCAGCCCCAGCATTTT. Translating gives CASSCGQPQHF.

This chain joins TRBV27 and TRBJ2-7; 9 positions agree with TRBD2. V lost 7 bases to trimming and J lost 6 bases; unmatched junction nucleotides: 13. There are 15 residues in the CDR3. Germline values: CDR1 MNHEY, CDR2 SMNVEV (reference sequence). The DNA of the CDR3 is TGTGCCAGCACCCCTGTCGGTAGCGGGAGATCCGAGCAGTACTTC. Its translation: CASTPVGSGRSEQYF.

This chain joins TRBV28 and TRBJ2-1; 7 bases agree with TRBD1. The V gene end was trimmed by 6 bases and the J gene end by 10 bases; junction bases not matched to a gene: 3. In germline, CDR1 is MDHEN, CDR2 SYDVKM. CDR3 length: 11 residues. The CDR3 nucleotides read TGTGCCAGCAGCCGGGACAGAGAGCAGTTCTTC. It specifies CASSRDREQFF.

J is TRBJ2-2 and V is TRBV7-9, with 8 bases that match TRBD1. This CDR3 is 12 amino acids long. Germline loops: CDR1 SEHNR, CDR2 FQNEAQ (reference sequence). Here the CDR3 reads CAQGAPTGELFF. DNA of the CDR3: TGTGCGCAGGGGGCGCCCACCGGGGAGCTGTTTTTT.

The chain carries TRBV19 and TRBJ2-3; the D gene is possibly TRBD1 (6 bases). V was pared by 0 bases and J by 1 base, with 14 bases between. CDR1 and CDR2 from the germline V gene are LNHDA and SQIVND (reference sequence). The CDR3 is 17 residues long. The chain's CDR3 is CASSIEVGGGGTDTQYF. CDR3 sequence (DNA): TGTGCCAGTAGTATAGAGGTAGGGGGTGGAGGCACAGATACGCAGTATTTT.

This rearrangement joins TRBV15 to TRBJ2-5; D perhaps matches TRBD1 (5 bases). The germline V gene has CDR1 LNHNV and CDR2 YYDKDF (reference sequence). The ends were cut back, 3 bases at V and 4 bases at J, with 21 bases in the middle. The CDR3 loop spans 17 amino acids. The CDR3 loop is CATSRTDQGIGGETQYF. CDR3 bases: TGTGCCACCAGCAGGACTGACCAGGGCATAGGTGGAGAGACCCAGTACTTC. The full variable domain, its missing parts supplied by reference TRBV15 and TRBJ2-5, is DAMVIQNPRYQVTQFGKPVTLSCSQTLNHNVMYWYQQKSSQAPKLLFHYYDKDFNNEADTPDNFQSRRPNTSFCFLDIRSPGLGDTAMYLCATSRTDQGIGGETQYFGPGTRLLVL.

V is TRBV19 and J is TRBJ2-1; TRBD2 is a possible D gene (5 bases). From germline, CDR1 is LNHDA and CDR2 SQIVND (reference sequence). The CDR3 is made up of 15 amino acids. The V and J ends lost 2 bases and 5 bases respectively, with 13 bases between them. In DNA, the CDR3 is TGTGCCAGTAGTATAAAGCCTAGCAGCGACAATGAGCAGTTCTTC. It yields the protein CASSIKPSSDNEQFF.

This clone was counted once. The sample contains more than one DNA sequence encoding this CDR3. The CDR3: CASSELAGADTQYF. In DNA form, the CDR3 reads TGTGCCAGCAGTGAGCTAGCGGGAGCAGATACGCAGTATTTT. This chain joins TRBV6-4 and TRBJ2-3; 10 bases fit TRBD2. The CDR3 totals 14 residues. V was pared by 3 bases and J by 4 bases, with 1 base of the junction left unmatched. Per germline, CDR1 MRHNA and CDR2 SNTAGT.

The DNA for the CDR3 is TGTGCCAGCAGCCCCGGGACAGGGACCTACGAGCAGTACTTC. Protein: CASSPGTGTYEQYF. The rearrangement uses TRBV5-4 and TRBJ2-7, with 9 bases aligning to TRBD1. Germline CDR1 and CDR2: SGHNT and YYREEE (reference sequence). Trimming took 4 bases from V and 2 from J; bases not matched to a gene: 4. The CDR3 sequence is 14 residues long.

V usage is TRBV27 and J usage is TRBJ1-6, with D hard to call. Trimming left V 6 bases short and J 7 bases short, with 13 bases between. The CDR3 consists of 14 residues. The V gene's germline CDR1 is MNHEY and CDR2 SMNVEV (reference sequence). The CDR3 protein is CASRIRLINSPLHF. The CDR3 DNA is TGTGCCAGCAGGATCAGACTTATCAATTCACCCCTCCACTTT.

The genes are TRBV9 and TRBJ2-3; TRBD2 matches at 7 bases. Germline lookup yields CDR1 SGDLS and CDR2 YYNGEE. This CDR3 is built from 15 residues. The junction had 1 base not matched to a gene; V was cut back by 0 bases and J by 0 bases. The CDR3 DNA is TGTGCCAGCAGCGTAGGACTAGCTAGCACAGATACGCAGTATTTT. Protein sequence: CASSVGLASTDTQYF.

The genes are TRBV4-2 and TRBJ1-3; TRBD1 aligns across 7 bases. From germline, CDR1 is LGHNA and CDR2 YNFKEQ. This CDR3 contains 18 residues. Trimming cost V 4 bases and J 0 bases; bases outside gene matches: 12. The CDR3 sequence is CASSRDPGQDGSGNTIYF. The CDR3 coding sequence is TGTGCCAGCAGCCGCGACCCTGGACAGGACGGCTCTGGAAACACCATATATTTT.

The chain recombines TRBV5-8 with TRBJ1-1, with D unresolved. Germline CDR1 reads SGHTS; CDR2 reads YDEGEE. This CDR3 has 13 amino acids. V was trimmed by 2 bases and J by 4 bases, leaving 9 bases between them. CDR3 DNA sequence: TGTGCCAGCAGCTTCACGGAGGGCACTGAAGCTTTCTTT. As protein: CASSFTEGTEAFF.

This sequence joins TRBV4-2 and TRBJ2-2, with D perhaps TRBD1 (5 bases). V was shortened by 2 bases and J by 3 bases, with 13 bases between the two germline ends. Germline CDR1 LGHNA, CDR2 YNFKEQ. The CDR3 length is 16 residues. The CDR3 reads CASSQLRAGDTGELFF. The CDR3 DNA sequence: TGTGCCAGCAGCCAACTCAGGGCCGGCGACACCGGGGAGCTGTTTTTT.

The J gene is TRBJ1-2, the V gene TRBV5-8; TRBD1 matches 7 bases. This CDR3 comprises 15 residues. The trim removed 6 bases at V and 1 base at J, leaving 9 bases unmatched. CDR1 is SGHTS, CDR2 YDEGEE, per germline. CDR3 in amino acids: CASTLGQVFNYGYTF. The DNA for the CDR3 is TGTGCCAGCACCCTAGGACAGGTTTTTAACTATGGCTACACCTTC.

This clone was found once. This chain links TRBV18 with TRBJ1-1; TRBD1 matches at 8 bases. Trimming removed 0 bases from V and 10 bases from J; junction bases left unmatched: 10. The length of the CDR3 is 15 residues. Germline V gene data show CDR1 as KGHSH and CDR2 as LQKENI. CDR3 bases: TGTGCCAGCTCACCACCGATCGGACAGGGAAAAATAGCTTTCTTT. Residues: CASSPPIGQGKIAFF.

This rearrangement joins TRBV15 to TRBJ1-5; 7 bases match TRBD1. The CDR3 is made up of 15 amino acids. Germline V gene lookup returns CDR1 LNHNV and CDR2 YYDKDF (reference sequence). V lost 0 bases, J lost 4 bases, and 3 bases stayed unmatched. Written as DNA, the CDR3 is TGTGCCACCAGCAGAGAGACAGGGAGAAATCAGCCCCAGCATTTT. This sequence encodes CATSRETGRNQPQHF.

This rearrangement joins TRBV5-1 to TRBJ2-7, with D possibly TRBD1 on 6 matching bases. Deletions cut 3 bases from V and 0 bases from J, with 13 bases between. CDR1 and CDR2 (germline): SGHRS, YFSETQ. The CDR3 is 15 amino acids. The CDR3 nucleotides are TGCGCCAGCAGCTCGGACAGTTATAGCTCCTACGAGCAGTACTTC. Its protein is CASSSDSYSSYEQYF.

CDR3 loop: CASSPNGQANTEAFF. The DNA for the CDR3 is TGTGCCAGCAGTCCTAACGGACAGGCTAACACTGAAGCTTTCTTT. This chain uses TRBV28 with TRBJ1-1, with 7 bases matching TRBD1. This CDR3 contains 15 residues. J lost 2 bases, V lost 5 bases, and 8 bases had no gene match. CDR1 and CDR2 (germline): MDHEN, SYDVKM.

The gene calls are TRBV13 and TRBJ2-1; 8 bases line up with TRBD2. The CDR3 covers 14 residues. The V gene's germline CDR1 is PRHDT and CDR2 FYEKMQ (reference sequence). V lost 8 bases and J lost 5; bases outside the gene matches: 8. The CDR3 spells CASRGLANHNEQFF. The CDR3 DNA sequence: TGTGCCAGCCGAGGACTAGCAAATCACAATGAGCAGTTCTTC.

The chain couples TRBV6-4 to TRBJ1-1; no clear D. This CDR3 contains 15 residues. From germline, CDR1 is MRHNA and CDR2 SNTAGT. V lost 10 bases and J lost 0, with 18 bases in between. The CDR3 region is CATMRPYTMNTEAFF. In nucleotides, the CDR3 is TGTGCCACCATGCGGCCATACACCATGAACACTGAAGCTTTCTTT.

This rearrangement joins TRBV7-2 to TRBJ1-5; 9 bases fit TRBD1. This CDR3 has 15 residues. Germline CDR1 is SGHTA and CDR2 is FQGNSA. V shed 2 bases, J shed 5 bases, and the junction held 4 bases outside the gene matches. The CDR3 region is CASSLLDRGDQPQHF. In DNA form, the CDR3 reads TGTGCCAGCAGCTTACTGGACAGGGGAGATCAGCCCCAGCATTTT.

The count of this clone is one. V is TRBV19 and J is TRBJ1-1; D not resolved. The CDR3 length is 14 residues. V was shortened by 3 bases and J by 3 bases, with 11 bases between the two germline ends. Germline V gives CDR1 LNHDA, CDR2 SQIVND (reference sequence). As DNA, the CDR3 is TGTGCCAGTAGTATTCGGCGGTGGGACACTGAAGCTTTCTTT. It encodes CASSIRRWDTEAFF.

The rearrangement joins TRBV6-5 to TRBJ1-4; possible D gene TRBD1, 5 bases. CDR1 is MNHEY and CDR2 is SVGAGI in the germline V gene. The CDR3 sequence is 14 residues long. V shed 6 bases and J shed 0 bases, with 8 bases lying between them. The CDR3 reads CASSRGATNEKLFF. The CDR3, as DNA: TGTGCCAGCAGCCGGGGGGCAACTAATGAAAAACTGTTTTTT.

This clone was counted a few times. CDR3 in DNA: TGTGCCAGCGGCCCTTTAGCGGCAGCTTTCTTT. This encodes CASGPLAAAFF. This sequence joins TRBV9 and TRBJ1-1; D remains unclear. The germline V and J ends were trimmed by 7 bases and 10 bases, with 14 bases remaining between them. The CDR3 spans 11 residues. Germline V gene sequence: CDR1 SGDLS, CDR2 YYNGEE. The variable domain in full, completed from reference TRBV9 and TRBJ1-1, reads DSGVTQTPKHLITATGQRVTLRCSPRSGDLSVYWYQQSLDQGLQFLIQYYNGEERAKGNILERFSAQQFPDLHSELNLSSLELGDSALYFCASGPLAAAFFGQGTRLTVV.

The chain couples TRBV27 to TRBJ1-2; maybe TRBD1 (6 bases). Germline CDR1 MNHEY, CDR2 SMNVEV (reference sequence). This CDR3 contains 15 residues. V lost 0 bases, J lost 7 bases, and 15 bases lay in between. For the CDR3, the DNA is TGTGCCAGCAGTTTATCGGCAGGGGCCGCCGTTGGCTACACCTTC. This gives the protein CASSLSAGAAVGYTF.

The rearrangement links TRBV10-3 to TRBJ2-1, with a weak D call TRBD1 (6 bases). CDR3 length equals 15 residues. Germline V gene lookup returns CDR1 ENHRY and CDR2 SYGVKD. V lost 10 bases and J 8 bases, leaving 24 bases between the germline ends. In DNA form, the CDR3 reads TGTGCCACTACCCGGGTGGGGGCCCTTTACGATGAGCAGTTCTTC. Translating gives CATTRVGALYDEQFF.

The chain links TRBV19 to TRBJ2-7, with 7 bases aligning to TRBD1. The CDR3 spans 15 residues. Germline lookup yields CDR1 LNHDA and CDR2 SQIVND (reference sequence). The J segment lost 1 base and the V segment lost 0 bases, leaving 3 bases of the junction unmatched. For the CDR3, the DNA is TGTGCCAGTAGTATAGATTTACAGGGGTCCTACGAGCAGTACTTC. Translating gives CASSIDLQGSYEQYF. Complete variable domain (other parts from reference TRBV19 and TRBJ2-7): DGGITQSPKYLFRKEGQNVTLSCEQNLNHDAMYWYRQDPGQGLRLIYYSQIVNDFQKGDIAEGYSVSREKKESFPLTVTSAQKNPTAFYLCASSIDLQGSYEQYFGPGTRLTVT.

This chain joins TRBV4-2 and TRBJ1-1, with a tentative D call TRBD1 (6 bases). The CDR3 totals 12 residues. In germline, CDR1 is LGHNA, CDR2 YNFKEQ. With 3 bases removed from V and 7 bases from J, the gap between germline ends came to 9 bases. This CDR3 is CASSQTGREAFF. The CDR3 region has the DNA TGTGCCAGCAGCCAGACAGGCCGTGAAGCTTTCTTT.